The 31 T cell receptor beta chains below come from one sample, sequenced in a study of blood T cells in healthy people across ages. Combining a sample-barcoded 5' primer with a J-beta primer mix, a second PCR ran for about 6 to 11 cycles. TCRdb processed the 5' RACE reads anew with MiXCR; each CDR3 protein has one entry. Among 1.5 million or so distinct CDR3 sequences listed, 35% to 45% were seen once. Material for sequencing was blood. These receptors all stem from a woman under 30 in good health.

J is TRBJ2-7 and V is TRBV10-3, with 7 bases aligning to TRBD1. This CDR3 contains 14 residues. The V segment lost 7 bases and the J segment 3 bases; nucleotides outside the gene matches: 9. Germline CDR1 reads ENHRY; CDR2 reads SYGVKD. CDR3 sequence (DNA): TGTGCCATCACCCCGACAGGGAAAGGCTACGAGCAGTACTTC. This gives the protein CAITPTGKGYEQYF.

The chain links TRBV7-2 to TRBJ1-5, with a possible D match to TRBD1 (6 bases). The CDR3 has 16 amino acids. Germline loops: CDR1 SGHTA, CDR2 FQGNSA. V lost 0 bases and J lost 1, with 10 bases in between. The DNA of the CDR3 is TGTGCCAGCAGCTTAGCCCAGGGGATCAGCAATCAGCCCCAGCATTTT. Residues: CASSLAQGISNQPQHF.

The chain joins TRBV3-1 to TRBJ2-3; TRBD2 matches at 9 bases. This CDR3 comprises 15 residues. The trim removed 6 bases at V and 5 bases at J, leaving 9 bases unmatched. Germline CDR1 and CDR2: LGHDT and YNNKEL (reference sequence). CDR3 loop: CASRYGTSQRDTQYF. CDR3 DNA sequence: TGTGCCAGCAGATACGGGACTAGCCAACGAGATACGCAGTATTTT.

This chain uses TRBV3-1 with TRBJ2-1, with TRBD2 matching 9 bases. Looked up from germline, CDR1 is LGHDT and CDR2 is YNNKEL (reference sequence). J gave up 4 bases and V 2 bases, and 9 bases lay outside the gene matches. This CDR3 is 17 amino acids long. The CDR3 reads CASSQFGGGARYNEQFF. The CDR3 coding sequence is TGTGCCAGCAGCCAATTTGGCGGGGGGGCTCGGTACAATGAGCAGTTCTTC.

To note about this clonotype: One end of the junction varies from germline; a read error may be responsible. The V call is TRBV28, the J call TRBJ2-3; tentatively, D is TRBD1 (6 bases). The CDR3 extends over 14 amino acids. Germline V gene lookup returns CDR1 MDHEN and CDR2 SYDVKM. The CDR3 DNA reads TGTGCCAGCAGTTCCTATCTCAGGGGAGATACGCGGTATTTT. This translates into CASSSYLRGDTRYF.

This clonotype was observed a few times. The CDR3 DNA is TGCGCCAGCACCCGGGGCGATGGGATCGGGGAGCTGTTTTTT. Amino acid sequence: CASTRGDGIGELFF. The chain employs TRBV4-3 and TRBJ2-2; D is possibly TRBD1 or TRBD2 (5 bases each). Germline V lookup: CDR1 LGHNA, CDR2 YSLEER. The V gene lost 7 bases and the J gene lost 7 bases, with 16 bases spanning the gap. The CDR3 contains 14 residues.

V usage is TRBV20-1 and J usage is TRBJ1-4; D not certain. The CDR3 is made up of 12 amino acids. Germline CDR1 reads DFQATT; CDR2 reads SNEGSKA (reference sequence). V lost 3 bases to trimming and J lost 5 bases, with 7 bases between them. The CDR3 DNA sequence: TGCAGTGCTAGGGGCATGAATGAAAAACTGTTTTTT. This translates into CSARGMNEKLFF.

This clonotype appeared a few times. The rearrangement joins TRBV5-1 to TRBJ1-2; D is ambiguous. Germline CDR1 SGHRS, CDR2 YFSETQ. The length of the CDR3 is 14 residues. Trimming took off 4 bases at V and 8 bases at J, with 18 bases between the two ends. The CDR3 reads CASSPTLGIYGYTF. DNA of the CDR3: TGCGCCAGCAGCCCGACATTAGGCATCTACGGCTACACCTTC.

This clonotype was seen only a few times. A much larger clone sits a single nucleotide away, making a read error possible. V usage is TRBV27 and J usage is TRBJ2-7; D possibly corresponds to TRBD1 (6 bases). Germline V gene lookup returns CDR1 MNHEY and CDR2 SMNVEV (reference sequence). V lost 7 bases and J 0 bases, leaving 10 bases between the germline ends. CDR3 size: 13 residues. CDR3 in amino acids: CASIRGSSYEQYF. DNA for the CDR3: TGTGCCAGCATCAGGGGCAGCTCCTACGAGCAGTACTTC.

This clonotype appeared many times. The chain combines TRBV29-1 with TRBJ1-4; D gene ambiguous. V was cut by 6 bases and J by 0 bases, with 8 bases left in between. The CDR3 covers 13 residues. The V gene's germline CDR1 is SQVTM and CDR2 ANQGSEA. The CDR3 region has the DNA TGCAGCGTCTCGTGGGCAACTAATGAAAAACTGTTTTTT. This translates into CSVSWATNEKLFF.

This clonotype has more than one count but fewer than ten. One base away lies a much larger clone, so this may be a sequencing read error. The genes are TRBV2 and TRBJ2-7; the D is unclear. Trimming stripped 6 bases from V and 1 base from J, with 1 base between. Germline V gene lookup returns CDR1 SNHLY and CDR2 FYNNEI. The CDR3 covers 10 residues. Here the CDR3 reads CASRSYEQYF. DNA of the CDR3: TGTGCCAGCAGATCCTACGAGCAGTACTTC.

There are a few counts of this clonotype. This sequence joins TRBV11-2 and TRBJ2-7; 7 bases map to TRBD1. The CDR3 is 15 residues long. Germline CDR1 SGHAT, CDR2 FQNNGV. Trimming removed 2 bases from V and 0 bases from J; junction bases left unmatched: 4. CDR3 DNA sequence: TGTGCCAGCAGCTTACCGGGACAGCTCTCCTACGAGCAGTACTTC. As protein: CASSLPGQLSYEQYF. Complete variable domain (other parts from reference TRBV11-2 and TRBJ2-7): EAGVAQSPRYKIIEKRQSVAFWCNPISGHATLYWYQQILGQGPKLLIQFQNNGVVDDSQLPKDRFSAERLKGVDSTLKIQPAKLEDSAVYLCASSLPGQLSYEQYFGPGTRLTVT.

This rearrangement joins TRBV12-3 or TRBV12-4 to TRBJ2-5, with TRBD2 matching over 15 bases. J gave up 11 bases and V 3 bases, and 7 bases lay outside the gene matches. The CDR3 contains 15 residues. The CDR3 nucleotides read TGTGCCAGCAGTTTGGGGACTAGCGGGGGGCGGGAGCAGTACTTC. This codes for CASSLGTSGGREQYF.

This clonotype showed up many times. This chain joins TRBV12-3 or TRBV12-4 and TRBJ2-3; no firm D call. Trimming took off 5 bases at V and 0 bases at J, with 12 bases between the two ends. The CDR3 has 15 residues. The CDR3 here is CASSPRHSSTDTQYF. DNA of the CDR3: TGTGCCAGCAGTCCAAGGCACTCAAGCACAGATACGCAGTATTTT.

This clonotype was detected only a few times. The rearrangement joins TRBV12-5 to TRBJ1-2, with D uncertain. Germline CDR1 is LGHNT and CDR2 is FRNRAP. CDR3 length: 13 amino acids. Trimming pared 6 bases from V and 0 bases from J, leaving 8 bases between. The CDR3 is CASGPKANYGYTF. DNA for the CDR3: TGTGCTAGTGGACCCAAAGCTAACTATGGCTACACCTTC. Based on the CDR3 plus reference TRBV12-5 and TRBJ1-2, the full variable domain is DARVTQTPRHKVTEMGQEVTMRCQPILGHNTVFWYRQTMMQGLELLAYFRNRAPLDDSGMPKDRFSAEMPDATLATLKIQPSEPRDSAVYFCASGPKANYGYTFGSGTRLTVV.

The V call is TRBV2, the J call TRBJ2-3; D gene unclear. Germline V gene lookup returns CDR1 SNHLY and CDR2 FYNNEI. There are 14 residues in the CDR3. V was pared by 1 base and J by 6 bases, with 11 bases between. The CDR3 nucleotides are TGTGCCAGCAGTGAAGTTCAGGTCCCCGATACGCAGTATTTT. It encodes CASSEVQVPDTQYF.

This chain uses TRBV6-5 with TRBJ2-1; D is possibly TRBD1 (5 bases). This CDR3 has 14 residues. Deletions cut 6 bases from V and 7 bases from J, with 16 bases between. Germline V gene data show CDR1 as MNHEY and CDR2 as SVGAGI. In DNA, the CDR3 is TGTGCCAGCAGAGACAGATTTAAATCGAATGAGCAGTTCTTC. Protein sequence: CASRDRFKSNEQFF.

The V and J genes are TRBV20-1 and TRBJ2-3; 8 nucleotides align to TRBD1. CDR3 length equals 15 residues. Germline CDR1 reads DFQATT; CDR2 reads SNEGSKA (reference sequence). V was clipped by 2 bases and J by 2 bases; unmatched bases: 6. CDR3: CSARSGGRDTDTQYF. The CDR3 DNA sequence: TGCAGTGCTAGATCAGGGGGCAGAGACACAGATACGCAGTATTTT.

This clonotype was counted a few times. The J gene is TRBJ1-1, the V gene TRBV5-1; no firm D call. Germline CDR1 reads SGHRS; CDR2 reads YFSETQ. With 0 bases removed from V and 0 bases from J, the gap between germline ends came to 9 bases. The CDR3 runs 15 residues. CDR3 sequence reads: CASSLEPGLNTEAFF. CDR3 coding DNA: TGCGCCAGCAGCTTGGAGCCGGGTCTGAACACTGAAGCTTTCTTT.

A few counts support this clonotype. V and J are TRBV5-1 and TRBJ2-7; 7 bases match TRBD1. Germline values: CDR1 SGHRS, CDR2 YFSETQ. V lost 9 bases, J lost 0 bases, and 3 bases stayed unmatched. The CDR3 is made up of 12 amino acids. Here the CDR3 DNA reads TGCGCCACTGGACAGGACTCCTACGAGCAGTACTTC. Its translation: CATGQDSYEQYF. The complete variable domain, with remaining parts taken from reference TRBV5-1 and TRBJ2-7, reads KAGVTQTPRYLIKTRGQQVTLSCSPISGHRSVSWYQQTPGQGLQFLFEYFSETQRNKGNFPGRFSGRQFSNSRSEMNVSTLELGDSALYLCATGQDSYEQYFGPGTRLTVT.

The chain employs TRBV9 and TRBJ2-1; possibly TRBD2 for D (6 bases). Germline CDR1 reads SGDLS; CDR2 reads YYNGEE. V was trimmed by 0 bases and J by 3 bases, leaving 10 bases between them. CDR3 length equals 15 residues. CDR3 region: CASSVASGYYNEQFF. The CDR3 DNA is TGTGCCAGCAGCGTAGCAAGCGGGTACTACAATGAGCAGTTCTTC.

The gene calls are TRBV7-2 and TRBJ1-5, with 9 bases aligning to TRBD1. The CDR3 contains 16 residues. Germline CDR1 reads SGHTA; CDR2 reads FQGNSA. V was clipped by 5 bases and J by 3 bases; unmatched bases: 8. The CDR3 protein is CASSPTGGYYNQPQHF. For the CDR3, the DNA is TGTGCCAGCAGCCCCACAGGGGGCTATTACAATCAGCCCCAGCATTTT.

This clonotype was seen a single time. This chain uses TRBV20-1 with TRBJ2-7, with D unclear. The V end lost 1 base, the J end lost 5 bases, and 18 bases lay between the germline ends. The CDR3 has 15 amino acids. CDR1 and CDR2 from the germline V gene are DFQATT and SNEGSKA (reference sequence). The CDR3 region is CSARAYDSLGNEQYF. Here the CDR3 DNA reads TGCAGTGCTAGAGCCTACGACTCCCTAGGCAACGAGCAGTACTTC.

This chain links TRBV7-9 with TRBJ1-1; D is uncertain. Trimming left V 4 bases short and J 6 bases short, with 12 bases between. Germline CDR1 SEHNR, CDR2 FQNEAQ (reference sequence). The CDR3 spans 13 residues. This chain's CDR3 is CASSSDGWAEAFF. CDR3 coding DNA: TGTGCCAGCAGCTCGGACGGATGGGCTGAAGCTTTCTTT.

This clonotype was found a few times. The chain's CDR3 is CASGQPGGLETQYF. The DNA for the CDR3 is TGTGCCAGCGGACAACCCGGGGGTCTCGAGACCCAGTACTTC. The V gene is TRBV12-3 or TRBV12-4, the J gene TRBJ2-5, with D perhaps matching TRBD2 (6 bases). The CDR3 loop spans 14 amino acids. Trimming took off 8 bases at V and 5 bases at J, with 18 bases between the two ends.

The chain combines TRBV28 with TRBJ2-7, with D possibly being TRBD1 (6 bases). Germline V gene data show CDR1 as MDHEN and CDR2 as SYDVKM. The length of the CDR3 is 13 residues. Trimming took off 4 bases at V and 3 bases at J, with 10 bases between the two ends. The CDR3, as DNA: TGTGCCAGCAGTTATCACAGGGTCTACGAGCAGTACTTC. This gives the protein CASSYHRVYEQYF.

This clonotype was recorded once. A read error may account for a junction end that differs from germline. The chain combines TRBV7-7 with TRBJ1-1; a possible D gene is TRBD1 (5 bases). Germline CDR1 and CDR2: SSHAT and FNYEAQ (reference sequence). The CDR3 sequence is 15 residues long. CDR3 sequence (DNA): TGTGCTAGCAGCCCATTAATTATTCAGGGCACTGAAGCTTTCTTT. It codes for CASSPLIIQGTEAFF.

V is TRBV20-1 and J is TRBJ2-5; weak D call: TRBD2 (5 bases). CDR3 size: 15 residues. V was cut by 2 bases and J by 12 bases, with 25 bases left in between. The germline V gene has CDR1 DFQATT and CDR2 SNEGSKA (reference sequence). This CDR3 is CSARPADYGGIGEYF. CDR3 coding DNA: TGCAGTGCTAGACCAGCCGACTATGGCGGTATTGGGGAGTACTTC.

This clonotype was recorded a few times. The gene calls are TRBV14 and TRBJ1-2; D gene unclear. This CDR3 region has 14 residues. Germline CDR1 and CDR2: SGHDN and FVKESK. V was cut by 3 bases and J by 2 bases, with 10 bases left in between. The CDR3 DNA is TGTGCCAGCAGCCAGCGGCCGGGGAACTATGGCTACACCTTC. As protein: CASSQRPGNYGYTF. Filled out from reference TRBV14 and TRBJ1-2, the complete variable domain reads EAGVTQFPSHSVIEKGQTVTLRCDPISGHDNLYWYRRVMGKEIKFLLHFVKESKQDESGMPNNRFLAERTGGTYSTLKVQPAELEDSGVYFCASSQRPGNYGYTFGSGTRLTVV.

V is TRBV7-2 and J is TRBJ1-5; D remains ambiguous. Deletions cut 1 base from V and 3 bases from J, with 10 bases between. The CDR3 sequence is 15 residues long. The germline V gene has CDR1 SGHTA and CDR2 FQGNSA. The CDR3, as DNA: TGTGCCAGCAGCTTAGGACCGGACCTCAATCAGCCCCAGCATTTT. Protein product: CASSLGPDLNQPQHF.

The V and J genes are TRBV20-1 and TRBJ1-4; D gene uncertain. The CDR3 spans 12 residues. Trimming left V 3 bases short and J 4 bases short, with 6 bases between. Per the germline V gene, CDR1 is DFQATT and CDR2 is SNEGSKA (reference sequence). The CDR3, as DNA: TGCAGTGCTAGGGGGTATAATGAAAAACTGTTTTTT. Its protein is CSARGYNEKLFF.